Listed below are T cell receptor beta chains from one sample, sequenced in a study of CD8 T cells in ankylosing spondylitis. MiXCR was run by TCRdb on the 5' RACE reads, yielding one entry per CDR3 protein. This sample has a few hundred thousand distinct CDR3 sequences, with 15% to 20% found just once. Sequencing was done on a sample of blood, either unsorted or a sorted T cell fraction (not recorded which). The receptors originated from a male donor with ankylosing spondylitis. CDR3s include the opening cysteine and the closing phenylalanine or tryptophan. Each record gives: J gene, clone size, D gene, V gene, CDR3 DNA, CDR3 protein. D genes are given only for firm matches. The size field is filled for only some rows; it gives once, few, many or a size class.

>TRBJ1-1|few|.|TRBV20-1
TGCAGTGCAGTTGTTGCAAGATCTGAAGCTTTCTTT
CSAVVARSEAFF
>TRBJ2-7|.|.|TRBV9
TGTGCCAGCAGCGTAGGGCATTCCTACGAGCAGTACTTC
CASSVGHSYEQYF
>TRBJ2-3|many|.|TRBV12-3/TRBV12-4
TGTGCCAGCAGTTTAGCCCAGGGGACAGATACGCAGTATTTT
CASSLAQGTDTQYF
>TRBJ1-1|.|TRBD1|TRBV30
TGTGCCTGGAGTCCGGGACAGGGGAACACTGAAGCTTTCTTT
CAWSPGQGNTEAFF
>TRBJ2-5|.|TRBD2|TRBV7-8
TGTGCCAGCAGCTCGACTAGCGGGGGATCCATCAAGACCCAGTACTTC
CASSSTSGGSIKTQYF
>TRBJ2-1|.|TRBD2|TRBV6-5
TGTGCCAGCAGTTACCGTGCGGGAGGGCCGGGTGAGCAGTTCTTC
CASSYRAGGPGEQFF
>TRBJ2-3|few|TRBD2|TRBV5-1
TGCGCCAGCAGTTGGTTCGCTAGCGGGACAGATACGCAGTATTTT
CASSWFASGTDTQYF
>TRBJ2-3|many|TRBD1|TRBV7-8
TGTGCCAGCAGCTGGGGGACAGGAGGCACAGATACGCAGTATTTT
CASSWGTGGTDTQYF
>TRBJ2-7|.|.|TRBV27
TGTGCCAGCAGTTTATCGGGACTCAGAGGGTCCTACGAGCAGTACTTC
CASSLSGLRGSYEQYF
>TRBJ2-1|.|TRBD1|TRBV27
TGTGCCAGCAGTCTCGGACAGGGAGGTTGGAATGAGCAGTTCTTC
CASSLGQGGWNEQFF
>TRBJ2-2|.|TRBD1|TRBV2
TGTGCCCTTACAAAAACGGACAGGGTATCCGGGGAGCTGTTTTTT
CALTKTDRVSGELFF
>TRBJ2-1|.|.|TRBV29-1
TGCAGCGTTGTCAGGGCCGGCGATGAGCAGTTCTTC
CSVVRAGDEQFF
>TRBJ2-7|.|TRBD1|TRBV7-9
TGTGCCAGCAGCTTTCGGGACAGGGGGCTCTACGAGCAGTACTTC
CASSFRDRGLYEQYF
>TRBJ2-1|few|.|TRBV6-2/TRBV6-3
TGTGCCAGCAGCACGGATTGGGATGAGCAGTTCTTC
CASSTDWDEQFF
>TRBJ2-2|few|.|TRBV3-1
TGTGCCAGCAGCCACTCCATGGGACCCGGGGAGCTGTTTTTT
CASSHSMGPGELFF
>TRBJ2-7|few|TRBD2|TRBV27
TGTGCCAGCAGTGACACGGGACTAGGGTACGAGCAGTACTTC
CASSDTGLGYEQYF
>TRBJ2-1|few|.|TRBV20-1
TGCAGTGCTAGATTTCGCGGCGACTACATCTACAATGAGCAGTTCTTC
CSARFRGDYIYNEQFF
>TRBJ2-5|.|.|TRBV5-1
TGCGCCAGCAGCTTGTGGACAGCCTCCCCCCGCCAAGAGACCCAGTACTTC
CASSLWTASPRQETQYF
>TRBJ2-3|many|.|TRBV12-3/TRBV12-4
TGTGCCAGCAGTCCCCCCACAGATACGCAGTATTTT
CASSPPTDTQYF
>TRBJ1-4|.|.|TRBV4-1
TGCGCCAGCAGCCAAGAATATGTGCAGAAACTGTTTTTT
CASSQEYVQKLFF
>TRBJ2-1|.|TRBD2|TRBV2
TGTGCCAGCAGTGAAGCTGGGACTATTTCGAGCTCCTACAATGAGCAGTTCTTC
CASSEAGTISSSYNEQFF
>TRBJ1-4|many|.|TRBV15
TGTGCCACCAGTCCTTCCATAGGCTCTAAGGAAAAACTGTTTTTT
CATSPSIGSKEKLFF
>TRBJ2-2|few|.|TRBV5-5
TGTGCCAGCAGCCCCCCCCCAGGCGCCGGGGAGCTGTTTTTT
CASSPPPGAGELFF
>TRBJ2-2|few|.|TRBV6-1
TGTGCCAGCTGTGACGAACTCGGAGCAACGAACACCGGGGAGCTGTTTTTT
CASCDELGATNTGELFF
>TRBJ2-2|.|TRBD1|TRBV15
TGTGCCACCAGCACCCGGGACAGGGGAGCCGGGGAGCTGTTTTTT
CATSTRDRGAGELFF
>TRBJ2-7|few|.|TRBV20-1
TGCAGTGCTAGTGTCGGCGGGGACAGCTACGAGCAGTACTTC
CSASVGGDSYEQYF
>TRBJ2-1|.|TRBD2|TRBV20-1
TGCAGTGCTGTTCAGCGGGAGACCTACAATGAGCAGTTCTTC
CSAVQRETYNEQFF
>TRBJ2-2|.|.|TRBV3-1
TGTGCCAGCAGCCAGCAGGGACTGTCCGGGGAGCTGTTTTTT
CASSQQGLSGELFF
>TRBJ2-5|few|.|TRBV27
TGTGCCAGCAGTTCGTGGCGCGAACAAGAGACCCAGTACTTC
CASSSWREQETQYF
>TRBJ1-1|few|.|TRBV20-1
TGCAGTGCTAGAGGGACAGCTCCAGAAGCTTTCTTT
CSARGTAPEAFF
>TRBJ2-7|few|.|TRBV13
TGTGCCAGCAGCCCTCAACCAGATTACGAGCAGTACTTC
CASSPQPDYEQYF
>TRBJ2-1|many|TRBD2|TRBV12-3/TRBV12-4
TGTGCCAGCAGTTCCAGACTAGCGGGAAATGAGCAGTTCTTC
CASSSRLAGNEQFF
>TRBJ2-4|few|TRBD1|TRBV5-6
TGTGCCAGCAGCCCCGGGACAGCAGGAACTCTAGCCAAAAACATTCAGTACTTC
CASSPGTAGTLAKNIQYF
>TRBJ2-7|few|TRBD2|TRBV15
TGTGCCACCAGCAGGTATAGTGGCGGGAGACCCTACGAGCAGTACTTC
CATSRYSGGRPYEQYF
>TRBJ1-2|many|.|TRBV10-3
TGTGCCATCAGTGAGTCGACAAACTATGGCTACACCTTC
CAISESTNYGYTF
>TRBJ1-2|.|.|TRBV20-1
TGCAGTGCTAGAGACCATCCGCATGGCTACACCTTC
CSARDHPHGYTF
>TRBJ1-4|.|.|TRBV28
TGTGCCAGCAGTTTACCCGAAGGGGTGGATAATGAAAAACTGTTTTTT
CASSLPEGVDNEKLFF
>TRBJ2-3|.|.|TRBV9
TGTGCCAGCAGCGCCACGACTAGTGACACAGATACGCAGTATTTT
CASSATTSDTDTQYF
>TRBJ2-1|.|.|TRBV20-1
TGCAGTGCCACTTTGGCAAATGAGCAGTTCTTC
CSATLANEQFF
>TRBJ1-2|few|.|TRBV4-1
TGCGCCAGCAGCCAAGGTTGGGGGGGATTAACTAACTATGGCTACACCTTC
CASSQGWGGLTNYGYTF